This T cell receptor (beta chain) stems from a study of cytomegalovirus exposure and HLA in healthy donors. Whole-study results and caveats: Fewer N-insertions (relative to the roughly 700-donor mean) were reportedly seen in an Asian-associated ancestry cluster in a later analysis. Being productive about 90% or about 30% of the time was typical of most TCR beta V segments in an earlier analysis.

Germline V gene sequence: CDR1 LNHDA, CDR2 SQIVND (reference sequence). Trimming stripped 5 bases from V and 0 bases from J, with 13 bases between. The CDR3 has 15 residues. A note on this clone: The target antigen is unknown.

The PCR employed 60 Vbeta primers together with 13 Jbeta primers. The protocol was immunoSEQ multiplex PCR, while the TCRdb copy is restricted to in-frame clones and leaves out a portion. Here the sample spans 170,000 or so clones, approximately 78% being singletons. This sequence joins TRBV19 and TRBJ1-1, with D tentatively TRBD1 (6 bases). The sequence derives from a woman aged 40-49 years in good health and CMV-seronegative. The sequencing input was PBMCs. Here the CDR3 DNA reads TGTGCCAGTAGTTTCAGGGGTCCTATGAACACTGAAGCTTTCTTT. Protein product: CASSFRGPMNTEAFF. Together with reference TRBV19 and TRBJ1-1, the CDR3 gives the full variable domain: DGGITQSPKYLFRKEGQNVTLSCEQNLNHDAMYWYRQDPGQGLRLIYYSQIVNDFQKGDIAEGYSVSREKKESFPLTVTSAQKNPTAFYLCASSFRGPMNTEAFFGQGTRLTVV.